Below, 4 T cell receptor beta chains from the same sample are listed, as sequenced in a study of shared clonotypes between healthy human individuals. Naive CD8 isolation took CD45RO-negative cells positively selected for CCR7 and excluded terminally differentiated effector memory CD45RA+ cells. Clones were read by immunoSEQ multiplex PCR, and TCRdb kept only the in-frame ones, dropping some. Seen here are 760,000 or so clones, approximately 96% observed once, and the top ten hold around 0.21%. Sequencing was done on a sample of naive CD8+ T cells sorted from blood. These receptors were obtained from a man aged 25-40 years in good health.

The V gene is TRBV5-6, the J gene TRBJ2-7, with D tentatively TRBD2 (5 bases). CDR3 length equals 13 residues. V was cut by 4 bases and J by 4 bases, with 12 bases left in between. Germline V CDR1 and CDR2: SGHDT, YYEEEE. This CDR3 reads CASSGPSRYEQYF. The CDR3 DNA follows: TGTGCCAGCAGCGGTCCTAGCCGGTACGAGCAGTACTTC.

The chain is built from TRBV5-1 and TRBJ2-7; the D gene is possibly TRBD2 (6 bases). The CDR3 totals 16 residues. Germline CDR1 and CDR2: SGHRS and YFSETQ. Trimming removed 7 bases from V and 3 bases from J, with 23 bases in between. Written as DNA, the CDR3 is TGCGCCAGCGCCATATCTCCGGGAGTAGGGAACTACGAGCAGTACTTC. Protein product: CASAISPGVGNYEQYF.

The V and J genes are TRBV10-3 and TRBJ1-5, with D unresolved. Germline V gives CDR1 ENHRY, CDR2 SYGVKD. Trimming stripped 10 bases from V and 4 bases from J, with 20 bases between. The CDR3 runs 15 residues. The CDR3 sequence: CATEAGRTGNQPQHF. CDR3 sequence (DNA): TGTGCCACCGAGGCAGGAAGGACGGGTAATCAGCCCCAGCATTTT.

This sequence joins TRBV7-9 and TRBJ2-1, with a weak D call TRBD1 (5 bases). CDR1 is SEHNR and CDR2 is FQNEAQ in the germline V gene (reference sequence). Trimming pared 1 base from V and 2 bases from J, leaving 9 bases between. CDR3 size: 15 residues. CDR3 bases: TGTGCCAGCAGCTTAGTGGACAATACCTACAATGAGCAGTTCTTC. Translation gives CASSLVDNTYNEQFF.